Described below is a single T cell receptor beta chain sequence and its context. The data belong to a study of patients and donors after allogeneic stem cell transplantation. The CDR3 consists of 13 residues. Trimming stripped 1 base from V and 9 bases from J, with 9 bases between. The germline V gene has CDR1 SEHNR and CDR2 FQNEAQ (reference sequence). TCRdb used MiXCR to reprocess the RT-PCR reads, holding one entry per CDR3 protein. The sample has tens of thousands of distinct CDR3 sequences, under 50% seen once. The source is a human donor who was either an allogeneic HSCT recipient or a stem cell or donor lymphocyte infusion donor (not recorded which). It is not recorded whose cells these are; they may come from a transplant donor. V is TRBV7-9 and J is TRBJ2-2; D uncertain. Sequencing was performed on blood, either unsorted or a sorted T cell fraction (not recorded which). The CDR3 region has the DNA TGTGCCAGCAGCTTAGTGCTAGGGTGGGAGCTGTTTTTT. It encodes CASSLVLGWELFF.